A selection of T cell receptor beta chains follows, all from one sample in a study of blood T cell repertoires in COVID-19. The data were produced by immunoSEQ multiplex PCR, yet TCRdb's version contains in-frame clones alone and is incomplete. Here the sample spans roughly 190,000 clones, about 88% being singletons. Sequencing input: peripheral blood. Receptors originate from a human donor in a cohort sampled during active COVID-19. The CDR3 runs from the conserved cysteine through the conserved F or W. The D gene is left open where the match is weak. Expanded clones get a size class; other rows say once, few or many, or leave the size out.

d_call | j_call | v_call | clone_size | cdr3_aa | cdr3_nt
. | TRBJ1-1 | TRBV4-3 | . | CASSQTGLGTEAFF | TGCGCCAGCAGCCAGACAGGATTGGGGACTGAAGCTTTCTTT
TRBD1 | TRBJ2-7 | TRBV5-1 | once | CASRTSGQGIYEQYF | TGCGCCAGCAGGACCTCGGGACAGGGAATCTACGAGCAGTACTTC
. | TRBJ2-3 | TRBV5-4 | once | CASSLDETDTQYF | TGTGCCAGCAGCTTGGACGAGACAGATACGCAGTATTTT
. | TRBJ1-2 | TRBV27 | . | CASSLSSGRRGGYTF | TGTGCCAGCAGTTTATCGTCTGGCAGAAGAGGCGGCTACACCTTC
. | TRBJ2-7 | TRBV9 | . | CASSEEETYEQYF | TGTGCCAGCAGCGAGGAGGAGACCTACGAGCAGTACTTC
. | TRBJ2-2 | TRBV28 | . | CASSFSRNTGELFF | TGTGCCAGCAGTTTTTCTCGGAACACCGGGGAGCTGTTTTTT
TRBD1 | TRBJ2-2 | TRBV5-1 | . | CASRYGTGGGTGELFF | TGCGCCAGCAGATACGGGACAGGGGGCGGCACCGGGGAGCTGTTTTTT
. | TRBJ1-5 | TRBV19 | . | CASSGDPLNSISNQPQHF | TGTGCCAGTAGCGGGGATCCCCTAAATTCTATAAGCAATCAGCCCCAGCATTTT
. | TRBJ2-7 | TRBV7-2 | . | CASSLRDFYEQYF | TGTGCCAGCAGCCTCCGGGACTTCTACGAGCAGTACTTC
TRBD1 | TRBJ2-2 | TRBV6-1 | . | CASSEGDRAGELFF | TGTGCCAGCAGTGAAGGGGACAGGGCCGGGGAGCTGTTTTTT
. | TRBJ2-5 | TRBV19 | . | CASSMGKQGSGETQYF | TGTGCCAGTAGTATGGGAAAACAGGGGAGCGGGGAGACCCAGTACTTC
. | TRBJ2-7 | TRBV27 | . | CASSSFAAYEQYF | TGTGCCAGCAGTTCCTTTGCAGCCTACGAGCAGTACTTC
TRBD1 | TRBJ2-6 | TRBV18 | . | CASSYPGQGSGANVLTF | TGTGCCAGCTCGTACCCGGGACAGGGATCTGGGGCCAACGTCCTGACTTTC
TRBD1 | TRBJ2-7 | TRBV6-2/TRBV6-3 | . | CASSPPDRGREQYF | TGTGCCAGCAGTCCCCCGGACAGGGGTCGAGAGCAGTACTTC
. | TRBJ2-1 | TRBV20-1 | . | CSASAGSSQTAEQFF | TGCAGTGCTAGTGCCGGGTCGTCGCAGACAGCTGAGCAGTTCTTC
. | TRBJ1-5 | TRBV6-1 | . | CASSEVSPLGAQHF | TGTGCCAGCAGTGAAGTCAGCCCCCTCGGGGCCCAGCATTTT
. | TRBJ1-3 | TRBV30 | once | CAWTRVLSGNTIYF | TGTGCCTGGACGCGGGTCCTCTCTGGAAACACCATATATTTT
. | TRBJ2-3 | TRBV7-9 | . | CASSFGGADTQYF | TGTGCCAGCAGCTTTGGGGGCGCAGATACGCAGTATTTT
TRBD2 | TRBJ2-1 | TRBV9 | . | CASSVASSLAGGSQFF | TGTGCCAGCAGCGTAGCTTCCTCCTTAGCGGGGGGGTCGCAGTTCTTC
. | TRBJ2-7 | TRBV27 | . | CASRPAGTYSYEQYF | TGTGCCAGCAGGCCCGCCGGGACTTACTCCTACGAGCAGTACTTC
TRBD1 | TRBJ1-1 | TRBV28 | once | CASSIGTVSNTEAFF | TGTGCCAGCAGTATCGGGACAGTCTCGAACACTGAAGCTTTCTTT
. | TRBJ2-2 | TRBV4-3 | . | CASSHRTETTGELFF | TGCGCCAGCAGCCACCGCACAGAAACCACCGGGGAGCTGTTTTTT
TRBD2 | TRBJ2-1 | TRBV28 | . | CASSSRWTSGNEQFF | TGTGCCAGCAGTTCCCGATGGACTAGCGGGAATGAGCAGTTCTTC
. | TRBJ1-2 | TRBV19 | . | CASRFTDSYGYTF | TGTGCCAGTAGATTTACCGACAGCTATGGCTACACCTTC
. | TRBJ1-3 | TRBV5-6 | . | CASSPGGGSSGNTIYF | TGTGCCAGCAGCCCGGGCGGGGGGAGCTCTGGAAACACCATATATTTT
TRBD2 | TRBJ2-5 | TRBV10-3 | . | CAISGSGGHPRRETQYF | TGTGCCATCAGTGGTAGCGGGGGGCACCCCCGGCGAGAGACCCAGTACTTC
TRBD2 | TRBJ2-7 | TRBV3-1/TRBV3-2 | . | CASSQGGLAGTYEQYF | TGTGCCAGCAGCCAAGGCGGCCTAGCGGGAACCTACGAGCAGTACTTC
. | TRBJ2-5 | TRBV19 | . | CASSIGGIETQYF | TGTGCCAGTAGTATCGGGGGTATCGAGACCCAGTACTTC
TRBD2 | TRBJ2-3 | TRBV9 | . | CASSGVLLAGTDTQYF | TGTGCCAGCAGCGGTGTTTTACTAGCGGGCACAGATACGCAGTATTTT
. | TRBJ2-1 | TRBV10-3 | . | CAISESPQYNEQFF | TGTGCCATCAGTGAGTCGCCTCAGTACAATGAGCAGTTCTTC
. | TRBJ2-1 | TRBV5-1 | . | CASSFGGSYNEQFF | TGCGCCAGCAGCTTCGGGGGCTCCTACAATGAGCAGTTCTTC
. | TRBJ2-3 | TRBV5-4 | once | CASSLDRADTQYF | TGTGCCAGCAGCTTGGACAGGGCAGATACGCAGTATTTT
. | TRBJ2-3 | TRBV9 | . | CASSVGGPVTDTQYF | TGTGCCAGCAGCGTAGGGGGGCCCGTCACAGATACGCAGTATTTT
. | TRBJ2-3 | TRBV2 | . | CASSIAPWQDTQYF | TGTGCCAGCTCCATAGCGCCTTGGCAGGATACGCAGTATTTT
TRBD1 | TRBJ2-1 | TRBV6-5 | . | CASSGQGRDNEQFF | TGTGCCAGCAGCGGACAGGGGAGGGACAATGAGCAGTTCTTC
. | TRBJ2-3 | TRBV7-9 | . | CASSLGLSKDTQYF | TGTGCCAGCAGCTTAGGACTCAGTAAAGATACGCAGTATTTT
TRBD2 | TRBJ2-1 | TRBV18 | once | CASSPGLAGGTEQFF | TGTGCCAGCTCACCGGGACTAGCGGGAGGTACTGAGCAGTTCTTC
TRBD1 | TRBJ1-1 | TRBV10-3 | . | CAISTGGTPGTEAFF | TGTGCCATCAGTACAGGGGGCACTCCGGGCACTGAAGCTTTCTTT
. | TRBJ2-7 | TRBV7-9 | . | CASSPTRQPLRNEQYF | TGTGCCAGCAGCCCTACCAGACAGCCACTAAGGAACGAGCAGTACTTC
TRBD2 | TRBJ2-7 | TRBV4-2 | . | CASSQESLAGGHYEQYF | TGTGCCAGCAGCCAAGAGTCACTAGCGGGAGGCCACTACGAGCAGTACTTC
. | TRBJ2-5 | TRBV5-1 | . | CASSPAGGETQYF | TGCGCCAGCAGCCCGGCGGGTGGTGAGACCCAGTACTTC
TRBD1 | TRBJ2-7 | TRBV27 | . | CASSHTGGSYEQYF | TGTGCCAGCAGTCATACAGGGGGCTCCTACGAGCAGTACTTC
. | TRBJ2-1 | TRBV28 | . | CASSSYRVGEQFF | TGTGCCAGCAGTTCATACAGGGTTGGTGAGCAGTTCTTC
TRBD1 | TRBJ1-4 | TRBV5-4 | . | CASSLPGQGNEKLFF | TGTGCCAGCAGCTTACCGGGACAGGGGAATGAAAAACTGTTTTTT
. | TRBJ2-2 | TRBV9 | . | CASSGWQGGGGELFF | TGTGCCAGCTCCGGGTGGCAGGGCGGTGGCGGGGAGCTGTTTTTT
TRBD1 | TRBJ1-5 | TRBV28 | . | CASSLFRGSQHF | TGTGCCAGCAGTTTATTCAGGGGGTCCCAGCATTTT